Below, one T cell receptor beta chain is given with its context. The sample belongs to a study of PD-1 blockade in classical Hodgkin lymphoma. Germline V CDR1 and CDR2: SNHLY, FYNNEI. The V gene end was trimmed by 6 bases and the J gene end by 4 bases; junction bases not matched to a gene: 5. There are 14 residues in the CDR3. Assay used: immunoSEQ multiplex PCR; TCRdb lists only in-frame clones, some missing. The table records 46,000 or so clones, roughly 86% of them present only once. Exposure to brentuximab vedotin varied, and each patient had relapsed following autologous stem cell transplantation.

This clonotype was obtained from a human donor with classical Hodgkin lymphoma. Sample: peripheral blood mononuclear cells (PBMCs), taken at baseline. V is TRBV2 and J is TRBJ2-3; 9 positions agree with TRBD2. The CDR3 DNA reads TGTGCCAGCAGAAGGGGCGGGAGGGCAGATACGCAGTATTTT. This codes for CASRRGGRADTQYF.